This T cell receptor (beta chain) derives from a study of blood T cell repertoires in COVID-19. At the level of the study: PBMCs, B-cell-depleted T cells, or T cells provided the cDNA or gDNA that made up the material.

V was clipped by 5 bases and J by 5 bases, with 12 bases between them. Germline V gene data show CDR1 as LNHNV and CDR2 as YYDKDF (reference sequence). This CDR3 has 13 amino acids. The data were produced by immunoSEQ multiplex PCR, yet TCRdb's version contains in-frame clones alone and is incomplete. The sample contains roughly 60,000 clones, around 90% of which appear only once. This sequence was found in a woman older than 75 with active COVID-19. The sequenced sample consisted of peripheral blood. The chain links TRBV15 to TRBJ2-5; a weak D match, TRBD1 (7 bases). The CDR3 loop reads CATSGGTVETQYF. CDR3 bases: TGTGCCACCAGCGGCGGGACAGTGGAGACCCAGTACTTC.